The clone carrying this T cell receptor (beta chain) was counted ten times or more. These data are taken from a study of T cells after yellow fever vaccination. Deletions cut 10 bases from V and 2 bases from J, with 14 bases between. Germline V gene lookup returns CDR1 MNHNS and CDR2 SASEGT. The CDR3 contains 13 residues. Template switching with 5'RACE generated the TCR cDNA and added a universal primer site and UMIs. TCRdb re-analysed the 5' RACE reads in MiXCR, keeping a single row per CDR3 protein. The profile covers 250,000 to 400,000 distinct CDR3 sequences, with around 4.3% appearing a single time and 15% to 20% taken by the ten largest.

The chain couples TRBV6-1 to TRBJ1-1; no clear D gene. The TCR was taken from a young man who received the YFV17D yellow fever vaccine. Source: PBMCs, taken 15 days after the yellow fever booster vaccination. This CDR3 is CATPGPENTEAFF. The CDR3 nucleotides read TGTGCCACACCCGGTCCGGAAAACACTGAAGCTTTCTTT.